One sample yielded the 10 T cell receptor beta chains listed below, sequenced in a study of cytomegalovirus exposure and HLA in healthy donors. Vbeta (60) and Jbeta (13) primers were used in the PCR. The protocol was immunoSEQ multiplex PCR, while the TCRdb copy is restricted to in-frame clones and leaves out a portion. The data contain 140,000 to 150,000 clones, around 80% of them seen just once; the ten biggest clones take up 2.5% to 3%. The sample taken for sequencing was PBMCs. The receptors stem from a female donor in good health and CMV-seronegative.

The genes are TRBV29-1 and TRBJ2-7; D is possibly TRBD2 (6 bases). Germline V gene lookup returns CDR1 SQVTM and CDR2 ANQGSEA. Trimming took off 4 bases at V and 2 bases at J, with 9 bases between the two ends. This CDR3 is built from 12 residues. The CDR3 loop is CSVAWGAYEQYF. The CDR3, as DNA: TGCAGCGTTGCCTGGGGGGCCTACGAGCAGTACTTC.

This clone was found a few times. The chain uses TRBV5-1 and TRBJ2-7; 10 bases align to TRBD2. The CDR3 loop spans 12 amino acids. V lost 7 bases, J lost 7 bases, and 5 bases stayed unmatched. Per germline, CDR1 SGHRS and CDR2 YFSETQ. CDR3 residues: CASAGLAREQYF. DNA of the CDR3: TGCGCCAGCGCGGGACTAGCGCGAGAGCAGTACTTC. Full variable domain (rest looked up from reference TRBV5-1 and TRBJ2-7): KAGVTQTPRYLIKTRGQQVTLSCSPISGHRSVSWYQQTPGQGLQFLFEYFSETQRNKGNFPGRFSGRQFSNSRSEMNVSTLELGDSALYLCASAGLAREQYFGPGTRLTVT.

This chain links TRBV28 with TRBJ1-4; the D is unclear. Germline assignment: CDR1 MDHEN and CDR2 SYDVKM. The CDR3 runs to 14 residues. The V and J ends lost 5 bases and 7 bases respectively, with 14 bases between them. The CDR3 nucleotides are TGTGCCAGCAGTGACGACACTGTCGGTGAAAAACTGTTTTTT. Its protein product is CASSDDTVGEKLFF. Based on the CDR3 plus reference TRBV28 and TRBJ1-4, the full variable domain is DVKVTQSSRYLVKRTGEKVFLECVQDMDHENMFWYRQDPGLGLRLIYFSYDVKMKEKGDIPEGYSVSREKKERFSLILESASTNQTSMYLCASSDDTVGEKLFFGSGTQLSVL.

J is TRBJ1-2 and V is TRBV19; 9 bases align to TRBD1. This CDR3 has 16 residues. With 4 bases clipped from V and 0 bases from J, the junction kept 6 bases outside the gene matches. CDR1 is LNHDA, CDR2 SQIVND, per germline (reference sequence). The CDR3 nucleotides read TGTGCCAGTAGTAGATGGACAGGGGATTCTAACTATGGCTACACCTTC. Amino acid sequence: CASSRWTGDSNYGYTF.

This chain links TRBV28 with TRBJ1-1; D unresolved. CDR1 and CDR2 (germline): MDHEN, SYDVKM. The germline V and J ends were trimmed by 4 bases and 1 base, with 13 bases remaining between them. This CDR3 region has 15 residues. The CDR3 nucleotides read TGTGCCAGCAGTTCGCCGCCACGACAGAACACTGAAGCTTTCTTT. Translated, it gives CASSSPPRQNTEAFF.

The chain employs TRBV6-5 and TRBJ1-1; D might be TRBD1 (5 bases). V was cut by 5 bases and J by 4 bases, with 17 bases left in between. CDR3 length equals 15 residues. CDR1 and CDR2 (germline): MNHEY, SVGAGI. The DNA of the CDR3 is TGTGCCAGCAGTCCCTCCGCGGGACGGCGCACTGAAGCTTTCTTT. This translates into CASSPSAGRRTEAFF.

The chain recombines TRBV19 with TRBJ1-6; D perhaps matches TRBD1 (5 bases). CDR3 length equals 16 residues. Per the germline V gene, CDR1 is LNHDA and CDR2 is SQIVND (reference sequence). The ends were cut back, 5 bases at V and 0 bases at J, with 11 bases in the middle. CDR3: CASSPRQSSYNSPLHF. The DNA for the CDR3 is TGTGCCAGTAGTCCGCGACAGAGCTCCTATAATTCACCCCTCCACTTT.

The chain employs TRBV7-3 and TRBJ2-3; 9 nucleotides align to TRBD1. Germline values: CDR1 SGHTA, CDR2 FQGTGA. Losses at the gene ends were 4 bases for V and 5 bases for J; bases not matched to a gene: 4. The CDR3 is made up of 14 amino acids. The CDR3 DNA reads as TGTGCCAGCAGCTCACAGGGGGCTGGAGATACGCAGTATTTT. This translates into CASSSQGAGDTQYF.

The CDR3 loop reads CASSLVGTGIADEQYF. The CDR3 bases are TGCGCCAGCAGCTTGGTCGGGACAGGGATTGCGGACGAGCAGTACTTC. The gene calls are TRBV5-1 and TRBJ2-7, with TRBD1 identical over 9 bases. The V segment lost 0 bases and the J segment 5 bases; nucleotides outside the gene matches: 9. Looked up from germline, CDR1 is SGHRS and CDR2 is YFSETQ. The CDR3 runs 16 residues.

In DNA form, the CDR3 reads TGTGCCAGCACCCCCCGGACAGGGCACGAGCAGTACTTC. Its translation: CASTPRTGHEQYF. The rearrangement joins TRBV6-6 to TRBJ2-7; 8 bases are a match to TRBD1. CDR1 and CDR2 (germline): MNHNY, SVGAGI (reference sequence). The length of the CDR3 is 13 residues. V shed 7 bases and J 5 bases; nucleotides not matched to a gene: 7.